The TCR beta chain under discussion was sequenced for a study of shared clonotypes between healthy human individuals. At the level of the study: Samples came from a couple of female and a few male donors aged 18 to 49.

Assay: immunoSEQ multiplex PCR; the TCRdb copy retains only in-frame clones and omits some. This repertoire shows some 2,000,000 clones, about 94% found once; its top ten account for around 1.1%. Trimming stripped 0 bases from V and 2 bases from J, with 9 bases between. Germline assignment: CDR1 SGHDT and CDR2 YYEEEE. The CDR3 length is 14 residues. Positive CCR7 selection of CD45RO-negative cells yielded the naive CD8 cells, and terminally differentiated effector memory CD45RA+ cells were excluded. Turning to this clone: Its antigen is still unknown. Other DNA variants within this sample encode the same CDR3.

Study outcomes and limitations: What naive subsets generally showed was a larger estimated richness than memory subsets showed. The study found lower generation probabilities in non-shared clonotypes than in those shared by all four donors.

The clonotype was recovered from a man younger than 30 in good health. Sequences were obtained from naive CD8+ T cells sorted from blood. This chain links TRBV5-6 with TRBJ2-7, with D perhaps matching TRBD2 (6 bases). The CDR3 DNA reads TGTGCCAGCAGCTTGGGCGGGGCTGCCTACGAGCAGTACTTC. Residues: CASSLGGAAYEQYF.